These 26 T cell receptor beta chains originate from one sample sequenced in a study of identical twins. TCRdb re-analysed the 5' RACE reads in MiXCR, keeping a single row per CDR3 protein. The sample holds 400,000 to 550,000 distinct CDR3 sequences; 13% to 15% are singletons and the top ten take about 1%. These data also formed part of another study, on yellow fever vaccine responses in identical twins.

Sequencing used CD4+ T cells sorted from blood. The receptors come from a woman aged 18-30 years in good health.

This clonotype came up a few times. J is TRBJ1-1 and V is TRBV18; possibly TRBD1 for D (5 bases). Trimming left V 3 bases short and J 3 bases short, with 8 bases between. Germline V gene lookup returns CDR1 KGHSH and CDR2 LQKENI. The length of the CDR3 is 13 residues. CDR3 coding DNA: TGTGCCAGCTCACCCGACAGACACACTGAAGCTTTCTTT. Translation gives CASSPDRHTEAFF.

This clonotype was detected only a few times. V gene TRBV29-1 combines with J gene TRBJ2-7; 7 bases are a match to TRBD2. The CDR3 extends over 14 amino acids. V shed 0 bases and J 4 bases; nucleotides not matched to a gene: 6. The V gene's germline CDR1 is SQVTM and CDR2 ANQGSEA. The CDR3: CSVEEGGRDYEQYF. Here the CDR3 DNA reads TGCAGCGTTGAAGAGGGGGGGAGAGATTACGAGCAGTACTTC.

The DNA of the CDR3 is TGTGCCAGCAGCCAACTCTTCGGCGTGGGTGAGCAGTTCTTC. This codes for CASSQLFGVGEQFF. The chain is built from TRBV14 and TRBJ2-1, with D unclear. The germline gives CDR1 SGHDN, CDR2 FVKESK. This CDR3 has 14 residues. Between the trimmed V and J ends, which lost 2 bases and 9 bases, there was a span of 14 bases.

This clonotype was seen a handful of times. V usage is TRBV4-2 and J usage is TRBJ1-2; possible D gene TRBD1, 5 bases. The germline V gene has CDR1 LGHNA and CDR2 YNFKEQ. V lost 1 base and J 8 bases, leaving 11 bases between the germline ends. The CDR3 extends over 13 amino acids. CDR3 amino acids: CASSQGGGEGYTF. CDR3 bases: TGTGCCAGCAGCCAAGGAGGAGGGGAAGGCTACACCTTC.

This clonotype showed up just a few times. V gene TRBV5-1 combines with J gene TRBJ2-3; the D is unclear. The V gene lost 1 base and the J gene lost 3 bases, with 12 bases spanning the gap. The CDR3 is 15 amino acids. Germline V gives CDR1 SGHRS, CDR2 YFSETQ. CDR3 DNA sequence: TGCGCCAGCAGCTTGCCCAACATTGGGACAGATACGCAGTATTTT. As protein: CASSLPNIGTDTQYF.

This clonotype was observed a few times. CDR3: CASSSPVGSSYNEQFF. The CDR3 bases are TGTGCCAGCAGCAGTCCGGTGGGGTCGTCCTACAATGAGCAGTTCTTC. The gene calls are TRBV5-6 and TRBJ2-1; D gene ambiguous. The CDR3 is made up of 16 amino acids. Deletions cut 4 bases from V and 1 base from J, with 15 bases between. The germline V gene encodes CDR1 SGHDT and CDR2 YYEEEE.

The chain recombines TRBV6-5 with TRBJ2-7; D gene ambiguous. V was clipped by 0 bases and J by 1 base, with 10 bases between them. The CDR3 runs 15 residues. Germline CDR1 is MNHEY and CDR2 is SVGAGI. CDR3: CASSYSSLTSYEQYF. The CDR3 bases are TGTGCCAGCAGTTACTCGAGTCTGACGTCCTACGAGCAGTACTTC.

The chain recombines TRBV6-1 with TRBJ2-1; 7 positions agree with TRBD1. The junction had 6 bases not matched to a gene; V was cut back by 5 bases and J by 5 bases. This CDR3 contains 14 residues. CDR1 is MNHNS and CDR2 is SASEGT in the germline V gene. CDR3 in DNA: TGTGCCAGCAGTCGAAAAACAGGGGACAATGAGCAGTTCTTC. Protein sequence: CASSRKTGDNEQFF.

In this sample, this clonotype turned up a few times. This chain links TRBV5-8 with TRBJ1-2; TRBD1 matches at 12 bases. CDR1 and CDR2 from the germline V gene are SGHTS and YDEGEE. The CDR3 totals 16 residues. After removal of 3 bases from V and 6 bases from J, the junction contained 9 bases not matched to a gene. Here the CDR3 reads CASSWTGTGGANGYTF. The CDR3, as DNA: TGTGCCAGCAGCTGGACCGGGACAGGGGGCGCGAATGGCTACACCTTC. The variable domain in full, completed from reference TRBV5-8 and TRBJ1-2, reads EAGVTQSPTHLIKTRGQQATLRCSPISGHTSVYWYQQALGLGLQFLLWYDEGEERNRGNFPPRFSGRQFPNYSSELNVNALELEDSALYLCASSWTGTGGANGYTFGSGTRLTVV.

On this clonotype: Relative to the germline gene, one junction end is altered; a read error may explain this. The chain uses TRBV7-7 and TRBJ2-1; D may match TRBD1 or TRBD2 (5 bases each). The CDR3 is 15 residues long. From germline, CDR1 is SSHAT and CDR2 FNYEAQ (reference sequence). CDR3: CASSLEGLGVGVKFF. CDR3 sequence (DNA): TGTGCTAGCAGCTTAGAGGGTCTCGGCGTGGGGGTTAAGTTCTTC.

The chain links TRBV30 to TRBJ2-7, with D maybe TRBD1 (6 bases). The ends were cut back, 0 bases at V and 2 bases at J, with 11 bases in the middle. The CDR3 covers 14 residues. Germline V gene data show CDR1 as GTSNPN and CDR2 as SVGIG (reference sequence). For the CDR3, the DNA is TGTGCCTGGAGTGTACAGGGTGGGGCCTACGAGCAGTACTTC. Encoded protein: CAWSVQGGAYEQYF.

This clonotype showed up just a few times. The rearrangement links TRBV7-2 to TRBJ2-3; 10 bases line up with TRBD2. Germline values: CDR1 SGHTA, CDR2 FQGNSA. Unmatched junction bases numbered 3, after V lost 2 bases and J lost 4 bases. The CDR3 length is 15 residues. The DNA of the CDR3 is TGTGCCAGCAGCTTAAGCGGGAGGGTCGCAGATACGCAGTATTTT. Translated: CASSLSGRVADTQYF.

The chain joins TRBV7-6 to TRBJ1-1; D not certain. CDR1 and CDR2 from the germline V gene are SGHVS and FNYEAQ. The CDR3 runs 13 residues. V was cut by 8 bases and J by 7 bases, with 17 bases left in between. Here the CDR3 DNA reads TGTGCCAGCGGGAGCTTTTTGGGTTTTGAAGCTTTCTTT. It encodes CASGSFLGFEAFF.

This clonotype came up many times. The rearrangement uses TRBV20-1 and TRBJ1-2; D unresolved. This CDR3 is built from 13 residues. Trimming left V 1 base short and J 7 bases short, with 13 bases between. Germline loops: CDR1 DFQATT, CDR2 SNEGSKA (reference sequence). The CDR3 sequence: CSARVVTVLGYTF. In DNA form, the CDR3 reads TGCAGTGCTAGAGTTGTAACAGTGCTTGGCTACACCTTC.

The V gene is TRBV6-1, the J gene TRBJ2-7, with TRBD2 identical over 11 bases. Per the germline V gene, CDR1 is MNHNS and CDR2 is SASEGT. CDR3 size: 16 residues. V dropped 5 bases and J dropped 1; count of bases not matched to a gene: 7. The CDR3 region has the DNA TGTGCCAGCAGTCAAACTCCTAGCGGGGGGTCCTACGAGCAGTACTTC. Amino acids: CASSQTPSGGSYEQYF.

The CDR3 is CASSQEGYNEQFF. The CDR3, as DNA: TGCGCCAGCAGCCAAGAAGGCTACAATGAGCAGTTCTTC. The V call is TRBV4-3, the J call TRBJ2-1, with D hard to call. V was cut by 0 bases and J by 3 bases, with 3 bases left in between. The CDR3 length is 13 residues. Per the germline V gene, CDR1 is LGHNA and CDR2 is YSLEER.

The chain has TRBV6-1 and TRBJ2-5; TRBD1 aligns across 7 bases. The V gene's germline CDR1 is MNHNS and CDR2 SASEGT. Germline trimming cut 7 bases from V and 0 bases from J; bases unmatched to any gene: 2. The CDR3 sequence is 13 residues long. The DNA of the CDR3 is TGTGCCAGCAACAGGGGAAACCAAGAGACCCAGTACTTC. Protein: CASNRGNQETQYF.

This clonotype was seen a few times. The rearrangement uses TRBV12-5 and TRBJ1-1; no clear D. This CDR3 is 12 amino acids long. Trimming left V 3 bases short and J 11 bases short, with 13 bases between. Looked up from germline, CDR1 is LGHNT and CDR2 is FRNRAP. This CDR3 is CASGLDRQGAFF. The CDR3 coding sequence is TGTGCTAGTGGTTTAGATCGACAAGGGGCTTTCTTT.

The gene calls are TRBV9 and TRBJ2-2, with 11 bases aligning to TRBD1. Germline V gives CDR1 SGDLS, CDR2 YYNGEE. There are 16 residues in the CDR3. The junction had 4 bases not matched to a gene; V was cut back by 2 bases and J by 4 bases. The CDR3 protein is CASSVGQGAFTGELFF. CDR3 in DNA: TGTGCCAGCAGCGTCGGACAGGGGGCGTTCACCGGGGAGCTGTTTTTT. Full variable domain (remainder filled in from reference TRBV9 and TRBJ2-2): DSGVTQTPKHLITATGQRVTLRCSPRSGDLSVYWYQQSLDQGLQFLIQYYNGEERAKGNILERFSAQQFPDLHSELNLSSLELGDSALYFCASSVGQGAFTGELFFGEGSRLTVL.

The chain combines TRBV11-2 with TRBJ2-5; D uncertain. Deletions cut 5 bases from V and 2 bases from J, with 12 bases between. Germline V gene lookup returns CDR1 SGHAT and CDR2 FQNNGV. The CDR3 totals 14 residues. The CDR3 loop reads CASSPASYQETQYF. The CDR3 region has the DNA TGTGCCAGCAGCCCCGCGAGCTATCAAGAGACCCAGTACTTC.

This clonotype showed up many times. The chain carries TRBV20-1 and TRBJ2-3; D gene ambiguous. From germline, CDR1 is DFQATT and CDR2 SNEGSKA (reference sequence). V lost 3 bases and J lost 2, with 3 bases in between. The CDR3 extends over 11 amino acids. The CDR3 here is CSARSTDTQYF. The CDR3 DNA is TGCAGTGCTAGGTCCACAGATACGCAGTATTTT.

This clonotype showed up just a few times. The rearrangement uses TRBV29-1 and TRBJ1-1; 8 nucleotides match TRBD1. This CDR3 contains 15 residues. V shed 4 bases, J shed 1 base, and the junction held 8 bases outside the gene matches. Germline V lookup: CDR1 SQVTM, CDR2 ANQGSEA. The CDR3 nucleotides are TGCAGCGTTGTGGTCAGGGGGCCGGGGAACACTGAAGCTTTCTTT. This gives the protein CSVVVRGPGNTEAFF.

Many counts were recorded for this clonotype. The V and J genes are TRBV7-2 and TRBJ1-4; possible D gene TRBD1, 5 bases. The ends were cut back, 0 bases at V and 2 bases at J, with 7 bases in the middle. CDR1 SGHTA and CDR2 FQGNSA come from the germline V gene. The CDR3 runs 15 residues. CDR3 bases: TGTGCCAGCAGCTTAGCGGGGGGTACTAATGAAAAACTGTTTTTT. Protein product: CASSLAGGTNEKLFF.

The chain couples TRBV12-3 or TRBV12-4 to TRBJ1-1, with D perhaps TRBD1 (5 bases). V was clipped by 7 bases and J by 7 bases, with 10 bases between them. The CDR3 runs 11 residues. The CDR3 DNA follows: TGTGCCAGCACCCGACAGCTTGAAGCTTTCTTT. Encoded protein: CASTRQLEAFF.

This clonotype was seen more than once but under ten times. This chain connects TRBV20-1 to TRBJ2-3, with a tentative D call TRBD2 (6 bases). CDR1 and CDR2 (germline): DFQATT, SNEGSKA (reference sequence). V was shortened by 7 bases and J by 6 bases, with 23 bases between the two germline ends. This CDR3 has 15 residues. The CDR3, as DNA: TGCAGTGGGGACCGTCTTCGGGAGCGTGGTGATACGCAGTATTTT. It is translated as CSGDRLRERGDTQYF.

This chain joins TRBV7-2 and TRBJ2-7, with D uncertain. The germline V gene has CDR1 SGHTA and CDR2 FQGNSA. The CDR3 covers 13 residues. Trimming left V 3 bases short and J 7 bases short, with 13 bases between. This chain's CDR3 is CASSFQRVGEQYF. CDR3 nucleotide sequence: TGTGCCAGCAGCTTCCAGCGTGTAGGGGAGCAGTACTTC.